Listed below are T cell receptor beta chains from one sample, sequenced in a study of lymphopenia after photon versus proton radiotherapy. Clones were sequenced by immunoSEQ multiplex PCR, and TCRdb holds only the in-frame ones, with some missing. The sample shows 25,000 to 35,000 clones, 85% to 95% of them seen only once. The source material was peripheral blood, sampled from a patient treated with photon-based radiotherapy. All receptors come from a woman aged 45-65 years with cholangiocarcinoma. The CDR3 runs from the conserved cysteine through the conserved F or W. Fields, in order: V gene, J gene, D gene, clone size, CDR3 DNA, CDR3 protein. D genes are given only for firm matches. Rows give clone size only sometimes, using once, few, many, or a class for an expanded clone.

V gene: TRBV4-3
J gene: TRBJ2-3
D gene: NA
clone size: NA
CDR3 DNA: TGCGCCAGCAAGAGAGGGGGGGCCTCCGGCACAGATACGCAGTATTTT
CDR3 protein: CASKRGGASGTDTQYF

V gene: TRBV28
J gene: TRBJ1-1
D gene: TRBD1
clone size: NA
CDR3 DNA: TGTGCCAGCAGTTTACCCCAAGACAGGGGTATGAACACTGAAGCTTTCTTT
CDR3 protein: CASSLPQDRGMNTEAFF

V gene: TRBV19
J gene: TRBJ2-5
D gene: NA
clone size: NA
CDR3 DNA: TGTGCCAGTAGTATAGGAGGTGGGGGATGGGAGACCCAGTACTTC
CDR3 protein: CASSIGGGGWETQYF

V gene: TRBV11-2
J gene: TRBJ2-7
D gene: NA
clone size: once
CDR3 DNA: TGTGCCAGCAGCTTACTAGGGATTACCTACGAGCAGTACTTC
CDR3 protein: CASSLLGITYEQYF

V gene: TRBV11-2
J gene: TRBJ1-1
D gene: NA
clone size: NA
CDR3 DNA: TGTGCCAGCAGCTTAGTTGTCCTGACCGCCACTGAAGCTTTCTTT
CDR3 protein: CASSLVVLTATEAFF

V gene: TRBV7-8
J gene: TRBJ2-2
D gene: TRBD2
clone size: NA
CDR3 DNA: TGTGCCAGCAGCCGCAGTGGACTAGCGGGCCGCCCGAACACCGGGGAGCTGTTTTTT
CDR3 protein: CASSRSGLAGRPNTGELFF

V gene: TRBV7-9
J gene: TRBJ1-2
D gene: NA
clone size: few
CDR3 DNA: TGTGCCAGCAGCCAAGGGAGGGACGGCCACTACACCTTC
CDR3 protein: CASSQGRDGHYTF

V gene: TRBV30
J gene: TRBJ1-3
D gene: TRBD1
clone size: NA
CDR3 DNA: TGTGCCTGGTCGACAGGGGTCAGTGGAAACACCATATATTTT
CDR3 protein: CAWSTGVSGNTIYF

V gene: TRBV9
J gene: TRBJ2-2
D gene: NA
clone size: NA
CDR3 DNA: TGTGCCAGCAGCTCTCCGGGATCGAACACCGGGGAGCTGTTTTTT
CDR3 protein: CASSSPGSNTGELFF

V gene: TRBV6-1
J gene: TRBJ2-2
D gene: TRBD1
clone size: NA
CDR3 DNA: TGTGCCAGCAGGTATAGGGGGCGTACCGGGGAGCTGTTTTTT
CDR3 protein: CASRYRGRTGELFF

V gene: TRBV19
J gene: TRBJ1-2
D gene: NA
clone size: NA
CDR3 DNA: TGTGCCAGTAGTACCAGGGCCCGGGGCTACACCTTC
CDR3 protein: CASSTRARGYTF

V gene: TRBV10-3
J gene: TRBJ1-2
D gene: TRBD1
clone size: NA
CDR3 DNA: TGTGCCATCAGTGACACGCCCCGACAGGGTACCTATGGCTACACCTTC
CDR3 protein: CAISDTPRQGTYGYTF

V gene: TRBV6-6
J gene: TRBJ1-1
D gene: NA
clone size: NA
CDR3 DNA: TGTGCCAGCAGTTCCCGTGGGGCCATCCGGAACACTGAAGCTTTCTTT
CDR3 protein: CASSSRGAIRNTEAFF

V gene: TRBV5-4
J gene: TRBJ2-5
D gene: NA
clone size: NA
CDR3 DNA: TGTGCCAGCAGCTCGCCGCACAGGTACCAAGAGACCCAGTACTTC
CDR3 protein: CASSSPHRYQETQYF

V gene: TRBV6-1
J gene: TRBJ2-7
D gene: NA
clone size: NA
CDR3 DNA: TGTGCCAGCAGTCCCCGGGGAGGGGGGGTCCACGAGCAGTACTTC
CDR3 protein: CASSPRGGGVHEQYF

V gene: TRBV5-4
J gene: TRBJ2-1
D gene: NA
clone size: NA
CDR3 DNA: TGTGCCAGCAGCAGGGGGGGGACAGGAAGCTTCTTAGGGCAGTTCTTC
CDR3 protein: CASSRGGTGSFLGQFF

V gene: TRBV25-1
J gene: TRBJ2-5
D gene: NA
clone size: NA
CDR3 DNA: TGTGCCAGCAGTGAAGGTGGGGAAGAGACCCAGTACTTC
CDR3 protein: CASSEGGEETQYF

V gene: TRBV6-5
J gene: TRBJ1-6
D gene: TRBD1
clone size: NA
CDR3 DNA: TGTGCCAGCAGTTCGACAGGGCCTTCACCCCTCCACTTT
CDR3 protein: CASSSTGPSPLHF

V gene: TRBV19
J gene: TRBJ1-4
D gene: NA
clone size: NA
CDR3 DNA: TGTGCCAGTAGTGCCTCGGGAACAACTAATGAAAAACTGTTTTTT
CDR3 protein: CASSASGTTNEKLFF

V gene: TRBV28
J gene: TRBJ1-1
D gene: NA
clone size: NA
CDR3 DNA: TGTGCCATCGACAGTCCTATCACTGAAGCTTTCTTT
CDR3 protein: CAIDSPITEAFF

V gene: TRBV7-2
J gene: TRBJ1-2
D gene: TRBD1
clone size: NA
CDR3 DNA: TGTGCCAGCAGCCCCAGGACAGGGAGGGTTGTAGGTGGCTACACCTTC
CDR3 protein: CASSPRTGRVVGGYTF

V gene: TRBV19
J gene: TRBJ1-5
D gene: NA
clone size: NA
CDR3 DNA: TGTGCCAGTAGTTCGCCGGGGGCATCGGGAATAAGCAATCAGCCCCAGCATTTT
CDR3 protein: CASSSPGASGISNQPQHF

V gene: TRBV29-1
J gene: TRBJ2-7
D gene: TRBD1
clone size: NA
CDR3 DNA: TGCAGCGTTGACGGACAGGGGACCTACGAGCAGTACTTC
CDR3 protein: CSVDGQGTYEQYF

V gene: TRBV6-5
J gene: TRBJ1-2
D gene: TRBD1
clone size: few
CDR3 DNA: TGTGCCTCGGGAGGGGGCAGGGATGGCTACACCTTC
CDR3 protein: CASGGGRDGYTF

V gene: TRBV28
J gene: TRBJ1-1
D gene: TRBD1
clone size: NA
CDR3 DNA: TGTGCCAGCAGCCCGCCGGGGACAGGGGGGTTTCGGAACACTGAAGCTTTCTTT
CDR3 protein: CASSPPGTGGFRNTEAFF

V gene: TRBV11-2
J gene: TRBJ1-6
D gene: NA
clone size: NA
CDR3 DNA: TGTGCCAGCAGCTGGACGTCGGGTCCTGGGTCACCCCTCCACTTT
CDR3 protein: CASSWTSGPGSPLHF

V gene: TRBV13
J gene: TRBJ2-7
D gene: TRBD1
clone size: NA
CDR3 DNA: TGTGCCAGCAGCCTAATAGGGGACAGGGTCTCCTCCTACGAGCAGTACTTC
CDR3 protein: CASSLIGDRVSSYEQYF

V gene: TRBV30
J gene: TRBJ1-2
D gene: NA
clone size: NA
CDR3 DNA: TGTGCCTGGAGTGGCGGACCCTATGGCTACACCTTC
CDR3 protein: CAWSGGPYGYTF

V gene: TRBV5-4
J gene: TRBJ1-6
D gene: NA
clone size: NA
CDR3 DNA: TGTGCCAGCAGCGGCAGGGGCCAAGGCGGATCACCCCTCCACTTT
CDR3 protein: CASSGRGQGGSPLHF

V gene: TRBV10-3
J gene: TRBJ1-2
D gene: TRBD1
clone size: once
CDR3 DNA: TGTGCCATCAGGGACAGGGGTGGATTGGAAAAAGGCTACACCTTC
CDR3 protein: CAIRDRGGLEKGYTF